This T cell receptor beta chain originates from a study of blood T cell repertoires in COVID-19. Turning to the study itself: The study drew acute and convalescent COVID-19 samples from the United States, Italy and Spain. T cells, B-cell-depleted T cells, or PBMCs supplied cDNA or gDNA.

The Seattle patients, enrolled during active infection, were followed longitudinally. The protocol was immunoSEQ multiplex PCR, while the TCRdb copy is restricted to in-frame clones and leaves out a portion. The table includes 350,000 or so clones, about 89% detected once. The CDR3 has 13 amino acids. The V and J ends lost 3 bases and 5 bases respectively, with 10 bases between them. Germline CDR1 reads SNHLY; CDR2 reads FYNNEI. The chain links TRBV2 to TRBJ1-1, with a weak D call TRBD1 (5 bases). The specimen was peripheral blood. The clonotype was recovered from a woman aged 25-40 years with COVID-19, enrolled during active disease. This CDR3 reads CASSEGGRTEAFF. CDR3 sequence (DNA): TGTGCCAGCAGTGAGGGGGGTCGAACTGAAGCTTTCTTT.